The 24 T cell receptor beta chains below all came from one sample that was sequenced in a study of T cells in Graves' hyperthyroidism and ophthalmopathy. TCR beta CDR3 regions were amplified from RNA transcripts. Initially, a first-round RT-PCR of the TCR CDR3 employed the HTBI primer set. TCRdb processed the multiplex PCR reads anew with MiXCR; each CDR3 protein has one entry. Of around 540,000 distinct CDR3 sequences listed, approximately 44% are singletons. Sequenced material: peripheral blood or thyroid tissue (not recorded which). These receptors originate from a young woman with Graves' hyperthyroidism.

The gene calls are TRBV6-1 and TRBJ2-7; TRBD2 agrees at 7 bases. Germline loops: CDR1 MNHNS, CDR2 SASEGT. The junction had 11 bases not matched to a gene; V was cut back by 5 bases and J by 4 bases. This CDR3 comprises 15 residues. The CDR3 sequence: CASSPRAGASYEQYF. In nucleotides, the CDR3 is TGTGCCAGCAGTCCTCGGGCGGGAGCATCTTACGAGCAGTACTTC.

This sequence joins TRBV24-1 and TRBJ2-5, with D unresolved. Looked up from germline, CDR1 is KGHDR and CDR2 is SFDVKD. The CDR3 spans 14 residues. V gave up 4 bases and J gave up 4 bases, with 12 bases separating them. The CDR3 here is CATSETPRRETQYF. The CDR3 DNA reads TGTGCCACCAGTGAGACGCCAAGGCGAGAGACCCAGTACTTC.

This clonotype was seen more than once but under ten times. The chain recombines TRBV7-8 with TRBJ2-5, with D hard to call. The germline V and J ends were trimmed by 3 bases and 2 bases, with 7 bases remaining between them. The CDR3 extends over 13 amino acids. Germline-derived CDR1 and CDR2 are SGHVS and FQNEAQ. The CDR3 region is CASSFHGQETQYF. In nucleotides, the CDR3 is TGTGCCAGCAGCTTTCACGGACAAGAGACCCAGTACTTC.

The chain combines TRBV11-2 with TRBJ1-3; D gene uncertain. The CDR3 has 15 residues. CDR1 is SGHAT and CDR2 is FQNNGV in the germline V gene. The V and J ends lost 8 bases and 0 bases respectively, with 14 bases between them. CDR3 sequence: CASCTAPGSGNTIYF. The CDR3 bases are TGTGCCAGCTGCACTGCCCCCGGCTCTGGAAACACCATATATTTT.

There are a few counts of this clonotype. J is TRBJ1-4 and V is TRBV2, with a tentative D call TRBD1 (5 bases). The V and J ends lost 6 bases and 8 bases respectively, with 16 bases between them. Germline loops: CDR1 SNHLY, CDR2 FYNNEI. This CDR3 comprises 14 residues. For the CDR3, the DNA is TGTGCCAGCAGATTCGGGACCTCAGGAGAAAAACTGTTTTTT. Translated: CASRFGTSGEKLFF. Variable domain in full (rest from reference TRBV2 and TRBJ1-4): EPEVTQTPSHQVTQMGQEVILRCVPISNHLYFYWYRQILGQKVEFLVSFYNNEISEKSEIFDDQFSVERPDGSNFTLKIRSTKLEDSAMYFCASRFGTSGEKLFFGSGTQLSVL.

This clonotype was seen a single time. The chain combines TRBV24-1 with TRBJ1-5, with D hard to call. The V end was cut by 0 bases, the J end by 9 bases, with 5 bases between. Germline V gene sequence: CDR1 KGHDR, CDR2 SFDVKD. CDR3 length: 12 residues. CDR3 loop: CATSDLSRPQHF. The DNA of the CDR3 is TGTGCCACCAGTGATTTGAGTAGGCCCCAGCATTTT.

A note on this clonotype: Since a much larger clone is just one base distant, this may be a read error. The chain couples TRBV11-2 to TRBJ2-7; possibly TRBD1 or TRBD2 for D (5 bases each). In germline, CDR1 is SGHAT, CDR2 FQNNGV. The CDR3 spans 14 residues. CDR3 in DNA: TGTGCCGGCAGCCGACCGGGACCGAGCTACGAGCAGTACTTC. It is translated as CAGSRPGPSYEQYF.

This clonotype was observed a few times. The rearrangement links TRBV5-4 to TRBJ2-5; D unclear. V lost 0 bases to trimming and J lost 7 bases, with 13 bases between them. Germline V gene data show CDR1 as SGHNT and CDR2 as YYREEE (reference sequence). The CDR3 loop spans 14 amino acids. The CDR3 region has the DNA TGTGCCAGCAGCTTGGACCGCCGCGGCGGGACCCAGTACTTC. It translates to CASSLDRRGGTQYF.

V and J are TRBV12-3 or TRBV12-4 and TRBJ1-1; TRBD1 might be the D (5 bases). The V and J ends lost 6 bases and 4 bases respectively, with 12 bases between them. The CDR3 extends over 13 amino acids. In nucleotides, the CDR3 is TGTGCCAGCAGGTTCGCGGGGGGCACTGAAGCTTTCTTT. Its translation: CASRFAGGTEAFF.

This chain links TRBV29-1 with TRBJ1-1; D might be TRBD1 (5 bases). CDR3 size: 14 residues. CDR1 is SQVTM, CDR2 ANQGSEA, per germline. Trimming left V 3 bases short and J 1 base short, with 12 bases between. The DNA of the CDR3 is TGCAGCGTTGACTGGGGCCCGGGGAACACTGAAGCTTTCTTT. Its translation is CSVDWGPGNTEAFF.

In this sample, this clonotype turned up a few times. CDR3 protein: CSVYGTSGTSSYEQYF. In nucleotides, the CDR3 is TGCAGTGTCTACGGGACTAGCGGGACCAGCTCCTACGAGCAGTACTTC. The chain is built from TRBV20-1 and TRBJ2-7; TRBD2 matches at 13 bases. The germline V gene has CDR1 DFQATT and CDR2 SNEGSKA (reference sequence). V dropped 7 bases and J dropped 0; count of bases not matched to a gene: 9. This CDR3 region has 16 residues.

This chain joins TRBV29-1 and TRBJ1-1, with a weak D call TRBD1 (5 bases). This CDR3 spans 10 amino acids. V dropped 5 bases and J dropped 7 bases, with 8 bases sitting between them. From germline, CDR1 is SQVTM and CDR2 ANQGSEA. CDR3 residues: CSVWRGEAFF. DNA for the CDR3: TGCAGCGTTTGGAGGGGTGAAGCTTTCTTT.

The chain has TRBV25-1 and TRBJ1-2, with 7 nucleotides matching TRBD1. Unmatched junction bases numbered 10, after V lost 2 bases and J lost 7 bases. Germline V gene data show CDR1 as MGHDK and CDR2 as SYGVNS. The CDR3 spans 15 residues. DNA for the CDR3: TGTGCCAGCAGTGAAGTGGGGCGACAGGGAATTGGCTACACCTTC. It yields the protein CASSEVGRQGIGYTF.

The table lists this clonotype with many counts. The chain links TRBV29-1 to TRBJ1-2; TRBD1 matches at 7 bases. Trimming took 3 bases from V and 2 from J; bases not matched to a gene: 12. CDR3 size: 16 residues. Germline V lookup: CDR1 SQVTM, CDR2 ANQGSEA. This CDR3 reads CSVESPTRQGNYGYTF. CDR3 coding DNA: TGCAGCGTTGAGAGCCCCACCCGACAGGGAAACTATGGCTACACCTTC. Full variable domain (outside the CDR3, taken from reference TRBV29-1 and TRBJ1-2): SAVISQKPSRDICQRGTSLTIQCQVDSQVTMMFWYRQQPGQSLTLIATANQGSEATYESGFVIDKFPISRPNLTFSTLTVSNMSPEDSSIYLCSVESPTRQGNYGYTFGSGTRLTVV.

The V and J genes are TRBV7-8 and TRBJ2-7; D perhaps matches TRBD2 (6 bases). Germline CDR1 is SGHVS and CDR2 is FQNEAQ. The length of the CDR3 is 15 residues. The germline V and J ends were trimmed by 2 bases and 2 bases, with 13 bases remaining between them. DNA for the CDR3: TGTGCCAGCAGCTTAAGCGGGTCCCAAGCCTACGAGCAGTACTTC. Encoded protein: CASSLSGSQAYEQYF. Full variable domain (rest looked up from reference TRBV7-8 and TRBJ2-7): GAGVSQSPRYKVAKRGQDVALRCDPISGHVSLFWYQQALGQGPEFLTYFQNEAQLDKSGLPSDRFFAERPEGSVSTLKIQRTQQEDSAVYLCASSLSGSQAYEQYFGPGTRLTVT.

This clonotype is a singleton in its sample. J is TRBJ1-3 and V is TRBV7-8, with D unclear. This CDR3 comprises 17 residues. CDR1 and CDR2 from the germline V gene are SGHVS and FQNEAQ. V was pared by 6 bases and J by 0 bases, with 18 bases between. In nucleotides, the CDR3 is TGTGCCAGCAGTGCCGACGGGCGGACGGACTCTGGAAACACCATATATTTT. Encoded protein: CASSADGRTDSGNTIYF.

The rearrangement links TRBV24-1 to TRBJ1-1; 7 bases fit TRBD1. Germline V CDR1 and CDR2: KGHDR, SFDVKD. V trimming: 3 bases; J trimming: 10 bases; junction bases outside the gene matches: 1. The CDR3 sequence is 11 residues long. The CDR3 loop reads CATSDHRGAFF. The CDR3 DNA reads TGTGCCACCAGTGATCACAGGGGAGCTTTCTTT.

This chain joins TRBV19 and TRBJ1-2, with TRBD1 identical over 10 bases. The germline gives CDR1 LNHDA, CDR2 SQIVND (reference sequence). V lost 5 bases and J lost 4; bases outside the gene matches: 4. The length of the CDR3 is 14 residues. CDR3 in DNA: TGTGCCAGTAGTTCGGACAGGGGGAGCTATGGCTACACCTTC. Protein sequence: CASSSDRGSYGYTF.

This clonotype occurred a few times. The chain carries TRBV14 and TRBJ2-7; perhaps TRBD2 as D (6 bases). V was cut by 2 bases and J by 5 bases, with 16 bases left in between. Per germline, CDR1 SGHDN and CDR2 FVKESK. The CDR3 is 15 residues long. The chain's CDR3 is CASSQTGTGVHEQYF. CDR3 sequence (DNA): TGTGCCAGCAGCCAAACCGGGACGGGGGTACACGAGCAGTACTTC.

This chain links TRBV25-1 with TRBJ1-1; D remains ambiguous. Germline V CDR1 and CDR2: MGHDK, SYGVNS. Trimming took off 6 bases at V and 2 bases at J, with 7 bases between the two ends. CDR3 length: 12 residues. CDR3 sequence reads: CASRARNTEAFF. The CDR3 DNA is TGTGCCAGCAGGGCCCGAAACACTGAAGCTTTCTTT.

V is TRBV10-3 and J is TRBJ1-1; D is uncertain. The CDR3 has 9 residues. The V and J ends lost 6 bases and 8 bases respectively, with 4 bases between them. Germline V gene sequence: CDR1 ENHRY, CDR2 SYGVKD. CDR3 loop: CAIRGEAFF. The CDR3 region has the DNA TGTGCCATCAGGGGGGAAGCTTTCTTT.

As to this clonotype: One junction end disagrees with the germline gene, perhaps due to a read error. This sequence joins TRBV10-3 and TRBJ1-1; D might be TRBD1 (5 bases). The CDR3 covers 14 residues. Germline-derived CDR1 and CDR2 are ENHRY and SYGVKD. The CDR3 DNA follows: TGTGCCAGCAGTTACAGTTTCAGGGATGGGAATGCTTTCTTT. Translation: CASSYSFRDGNAFF.

This chain connects TRBV20-1 to TRBJ1-2; TRBD1 might be the D (5 bases). CDR3 size: 12 residues. Germline assignment: CDR1 DFQATT and CDR2 SNEGSKA (reference sequence). V dropped 5 bases and J dropped 1 base, with 8 bases sitting between them. CDR3: CSAGDSNYGYTF. CDR3 DNA sequence: TGCAGTGCTGGCGACAGTAACTATGGCTACACCTTC.

This chain links TRBV25-1 with TRBJ1-1; D gene unclear. The CDR3 totals 16 residues. CDR1 MGHDK and CDR2 SYGVNS come from the germline V gene. Trimming removed 6 bases at V and 0 bases at J, with 17 bases between. This CDR3 is CASSLDGSNMNTEAFF. The CDR3 bases are TGTGCCAGCAGCTTGGACGGGTCCAACATGAACACTGAAGCTTTCTTT.